This TCR beta chain derives from a study of early T cells in non-severe SARS-CoV-2 infection. This clonotype was recorded a few times. Individual cDNA molecules carried attached unique molecular identifiers. From the 5' RACE reads, TCRdb called clonotypes with MiXCR, one entry per CDR3 protein. This sample has under 70,000 distinct CDR3 sequences, with 15% found just once. Material: whole blood, obtained at baseline. The sequence derives from an adult who was a healthcare worker with PCR-confirmed SARS-CoV-2 infection or an uninfected control (not recorded which).

CDR3: CASSYYKGRIQHEQFF. The CDR3 bases are TGTGCCAGCAGTTACTATAAGGGCCGCATCCAGCATGAGCAGTTCTTC. The J gene is TRBJ2-1, the V gene TRBV6-2 or TRBV6-3; D gene uncertain. Germline lookup yields CDR1 MNHEY and CDR2 SVGEGT. Trimming took off 1 base at V and 8 bases at J, with 18 bases between the two ends. CDR3 length: 16 residues.